The next 21 T cell receptor beta chains were all read from a single sample in a study of lymphopenia after photon versus proton radiotherapy. Repertoires were generated with immunoSEQ multiplex PCR, while TCRdb's copy carries only in-frame clones and drops some. Among around 160,000 clones listed, approximately 86% were seen once. The sample was peripheral blood, taken from a patient treated with photon-based radiotherapy. These receptors came from a man aged 45 to 65 with gastric cancer.

The chain has TRBV28 and TRBJ2-3, with 8 bases that match TRBD2. This CDR3 has 15 amino acids. The trim removed 5 bases at V and 10 bases at J, leaving 14 bases unmatched. Per germline, CDR1 MDHEN and CDR2 SYDVKM. The CDR3 loop reads CASSDRTSGGDAQYF. The CDR3 region has the DNA TGTGCCAGCAGTGACAGAACTAGCGGAGGGGATGCGCAGTATTTT. Together with reference TRBV28 and TRBJ2-3, the CDR3 gives the full variable domain: DVKVTQSSRYLVKRTGEKVFLECVQDMDHENMFWYRQDPGLGLRLIYFSYDVKMKEKGDIPEGYSVSREKKERFSLILESASTNQTSMYLCASSDRTSGGDAQYFGPGTRLTVL.

The chain is built from TRBV29-1 and TRBJ2-1, with 8 bases lining up with TRBD2. Germline values: CDR1 SQVTM, CDR2 ANQGSEA. V shed 6 bases, J shed 9 bases, and the junction held 10 bases outside the gene matches. The CDR3 runs 13 residues. CDR3 sequence (DNA): TGCAGCGTGCCGGGACTAGGGTTCCGTGAGCAGTTCTTC. It yields the protein CSVPGLGFREQFF.

This sequence joins TRBV7-2 and TRBJ2-7; D might be TRBD2 (6 bases). The CDR3 spans 14 residues. V lost 2 bases and J 3 bases, leaving 11 bases between the germline ends. The germline CDR1 and CDR2 sequences are SGHTA and FQGNSA. CDR3 sequence (DNA): TGTGCCAGCAGCTTATCCTCGGACTACTACGAGCAGTACTTC. It specifies CASSLSSDYYEQYF.

Comment on this clone: At one end, the junction sequence differs from germline, possibly due to a read error. The chain's CDR3 is CAGSDLGTVGYTF. DNA for the CDR3: TGCGCCGGCAGCGACCTCGGGACAGTCGGCTACACCTTC. The chain employs TRBV5-1 and TRBJ1-2, with 7 bases aligning to TRBD1. CDR1 is SGHRS and CDR2 is YFSETQ in the germline V gene. This CDR3 contains 13 residues.

The DNA for the CDR3 is TGTGCCAGCAGTGAGGGACAGGGAGATGGCTACACCTTC. The encoded protein is CASSEGQGDGYTF. The rearrangement links TRBV6-4 to TRBJ1-2, with 9 bases identical to TRBD1. This CDR3 spans 13 amino acids. Germline trimming cut 3 bases from V and 6 bases from J; bases unmatched to any gene: 2. CDR1 is MRHNA, CDR2 SNTAGT, per germline.

This clone was detected a few times. This chain links TRBV6-1 with TRBJ1-5; the D is unclear. This CDR3 comprises 14 residues. Trimming stripped 2 bases from V and 2 bases from J, with 7 bases between. Germline V gives CDR1 MNHNS, CDR2 SASEGT. CDR3 DNA sequence: TGTGCCAGCAGTGAAAGGGCAGGCAATCAGCCCCAGCATTTT. Its protein is CASSERAGNQPQHF.

The J gene is TRBJ2-3, the V gene TRBV7-7, with 7 bases aligning to TRBD1. In germline, CDR1 is SSHAT, CDR2 FNYEAQ (reference sequence). CDR3 size: 14 residues. J gave up 0 bases and V 4 bases, and 1 base lay outside the gene matches. The CDR3: CASSSDRSTDTQYF. CDR3 sequence (DNA): TGTGCCAGCAGCTCGGACAGGAGCACAGATACGCAGTATTTT. Using reference TRBV7-7 and TRBJ2-3 for the parts outside the CDR3, the full variable domain is GAGVSQSPRYKVTKRGQDVTLRCDPISSHATLYWYQQALGQGPEFLTYFNYEAQPDKSGLPSDRFSAERPEGSISTLTIQRTEQRDSAMYRCASSSDRSTDTQYFGPGTRLTVL.

This clone was counted between two and nine times. This chain connects TRBV7-3 to TRBJ2-7; D not resolved. The germline V gene has CDR1 SGHTA and CDR2 FQGTGA. This CDR3 contains 15 residues. Trimming removed 0 bases from V and 0 bases from J, with 9 bases in between. CDR3 bases: TGTGCCAGCAGCTTAACCCCCGGATCCTCCTACGAGCAGTACTTC. This codes for CASSLTPGSSYEQYF.

This chain links TRBV7-6 with TRBJ2-1; 9 bases are shared with TRBD1. Germline V gene sequence: CDR1 SGHVS, CDR2 FNYEAQ. The J segment lost 5 bases and the V segment lost 4 bases, leaving 9 bases of the junction unmatched. The CDR3 is 16 amino acids. The CDR3 DNA is TGTGCCAGCAGCTCCTTAACCGGGACAGGGAACAATGAGCAGTTCTTC. It encodes CASSSLTGTGNNEQFF.

The CDR3 loop is CASSPHGGRASTDTQYF. The CDR3 coding sequence is TGTGCCAGCAGCCCTCACGGAGGCAGGGCCAGCACAGATACGCAGTATTTT. V and J are TRBV11-2 and TRBJ2-3, with D perhaps given as TRBD1 or TRBD2 (5 bases each). CDR1 and CDR2 from the germline V gene are SGHAT and FQNNGV. Trimming took off 5 bases at V and 0 bases at J, with 18 bases between the two ends. The length of the CDR3 is 17 residues.

The chain is built from TRBV2 and TRBJ2-5; 7 bases are a match to TRBD2. This CDR3 has 12 amino acids. J was trimmed by 9 bases and V by 8 bases; bases with no gene match: 9. The V gene's germline CDR1 is SNHLY and CDR2 FYNNEI. The CDR3 loop reads CASHGAGLSQYF. Here the CDR3 DNA reads TGTGCCAGCCACGGAGCGGGGCTGTCCCAGTACTTC.

The table lists this clone with a count of one. The chain couples TRBV7-2 to TRBJ2-3; 7 nucleotides agree with TRBD1. CDR1 is SGHTA, CDR2 FQGNSA, per germline. V trimming: 0 bases; J trimming: 3 bases; junction bases outside the gene matches: 3. The CDR3 extends over 15 amino acids. This CDR3 is CASSLASGGTDTQYF. The DNA for the CDR3 is TGTGCCAGCAGCTTAGCATCAGGGGGTACAGATACGCAGTATTTT. Full variable domain (missing parts from reference TRBV7-2 and TRBJ2-3): GAGVSQSPSNKVTEKGKDVELRCDPISGHTALYWYRQSLGQGLEFLIYFQGNSAPDKSGLPSDRFSAERTGGSVSTLTIQRTQQEDSAVYLCASSLASGGTDTQYFGPGTRLTVL.

The chain has TRBV29-1 and TRBJ2-7, with TRBD1 matching 7 bases. CDR1 and CDR2 from the germline V gene are SQVTM and ANQGSEA. V shed 7 bases, J shed 4 bases, and the junction held 10 bases outside the gene matches. The CDR3 sequence is 13 residues long. CDR3 sequence reads: CSGSQGTKYEQYF. As DNA, the CDR3 is TGCAGCGGATCACAGGGGACCAAATACGAGCAGTACTTC.

The chain has TRBV18 and TRBJ2-1; D call uncertain. V was shortened by 6 bases and J by 0 bases, with 12 bases between the two germline ends. This CDR3 has 15 amino acids. Germline lookup yields CDR1 KGHSH and CDR2 LQKENI. The CDR3: CASSGRAYSYNEQFF. Written as DNA, the CDR3 is TGTGCCAGCTCCGGTCGGGCTTACTCCTACAATGAGCAGTTCTTC.

V and J are TRBV18 and TRBJ2-1; the D gene is possibly TRBD2 (6 bases). Trimming took 6 bases from V and 8 from J, leaving 17 bases between them. The CDR3 covers 14 residues. Per the germline V gene, CDR1 is KGHSH and CDR2 is LQKENI. CDR3 sequence: CASSEGLFGYEQFF. The CDR3 DNA follows: TGTGCCAGCTCTGAGGGACTCTTCGGCTATGAGCAGTTCTTC.

The rearrangement uses TRBV16 and TRBJ1-4, with a tentative D call TRBD1 (5 bases). The CDR3 sequence is 17 residues long. Germline CDR1 KGHSY, CDR2 FQNENV. V was cut by 3 bases and J by 8 bases, with 22 bases left in between. CDR3 sequence reads: CASSQSFVSRGNEKLFF. In DNA form, the CDR3 reads TGTGCCAGCAGCCAGTCCTTCGTAAGTCGGGGGAACGAAAAACTGTTTTTT.

This clone was found once. The chain links TRBV11-2 to TRBJ2-5, with D perhaps TRBD1 (8 bases). V dropped 5 bases and J dropped 4 bases, with 17 bases sitting between them. This CDR3 region has 15 residues. Germline CDR1 SGHAT, CDR2 FQNNGV. In nucleotides, the CDR3 is TGTGCCAGCAGCCCCCAGTACAGGGGGGGAGAGACCCAGTACTTC. Encoded protein: CASSPQYRGGETQYF.

The chain recombines TRBV7-2 with TRBJ2-5, with D perhaps TRBD1 or TRBD2 (5 bases each). This CDR3 has 14 residues. V dropped 7 bases and J dropped 7 bases, with 19 bases sitting between them. CDR1 and CDR2 (germline): SGHTA, FQGNSA. As DNA, the CDR3 is TGTGCCAGCACCCCGGGTGGGACGATCGGGACCCAGTACTTC. It specifies CASTPGGTIGTQYF.

The V and J genes are TRBV7-8 and TRBJ2-7; 7 nucleotides match TRBD1. CDR3 length: 16 residues. Germline assignment: CDR1 SGHVS and CDR2 FQNEAQ. Trimming removed 2 bases from V and 2 bases from J; junction bases left unmatched: 9. CDR3: CASSLWLRTGAYEQYF. CDR3 DNA sequence: TGTGCCAGCAGCTTATGGTTGAGAACAGGGGCCTACGAGCAGTACTTC.

The chain has TRBV7-8 and TRBJ2-5; D ambiguous. Germline assignment: CDR1 SGHVS and CDR2 FQNEAQ. V was cut by 4 bases and J by 2 bases, with 20 bases left in between. The CDR3 covers 17 residues. CDR3 DNA: TGTGCCAGCAGCTACAGCAAGGCCTTCGCAGTTCAAGAGACCCAGTACTTC. It encodes CASSYSKAFAVQETQYF. Full variable domain (outside the CDR3, taken from reference TRBV7-8 and TRBJ2-5): GAGVSQSPRYKVAKRGQDVALRCDPISGHVSLFWYQQALGQGPEFLTYFQNEAQLDKSGLPSDRFFAERPEGSVSTLKIQRTQQEDSAVYLCASSYSKAFAVQETQYFGPGTRLLVL.

CDR3 protein: CASSYGGRAYNEQFF. DNA of the CDR3: TGTGCCAGCAGTTACGGCGGGAGGGCCTACAATGAGCAGTTCTTC. V gene TRBV6-6 combines with J gene TRBJ2-1, with TRBD2 matching over 9 bases. The junction had 1 base not matched to a gene; V was cut back by 2 bases and J by 2 bases. The germline CDR1 and CDR2 sequences are MNHNY and SVGAGI (reference sequence). The CDR3 is 15 residues long.